Listed below are T cell receptor beta chains from one sample, sequenced in a study of T cells in Graves' hyperthyroidism and ophthalmopathy. TCRdb reprocessed the multiplex PCR reads with MiXCR, giving one entry per CDR3 protein. Found here are about 290,000 distinct CDR3 sequences, roughly 15% of them singletons; the top ten hold 7.9%. The specimen was blood. Receptors originate from a woman in her forties with Graves' hyperthyroidism. Each CDR3 is given with its conserved first and last residue. The order of the fields is J gene, V gene, CDR3 protein.

J gene: TRBJ2-1; V gene: TRBV7-9; CDR3 protein: CASSSTGTGSNEQFF
J gene: TRBJ2-7; V gene: TRBV28; CDR3 protein: CATVGGTSYEQYF
J gene: TRBJ2-3; V gene: TRBV4-1; CDR3 protein: CASSQVRGAQGDTQYF
J gene: TRBJ2-3; V gene: TRBV7-2; CDR3 protein: CASSSNTDTQYF
J gene: TRBJ1-5; V gene: TRBV18; CDR3 protein: CASSPGRGNQPQHF
J gene: TRBJ2-3; V gene: TRBV7-2; CDR3 protein: CASSLGLGTDTQYF
J gene: TRBJ1-1; V gene: TRBV11-3; CDR3 protein: CASSSGLMNTEAFF
J gene: TRBJ2-7; V gene: TRBV24-1; CDR3 protein: CATSDPTGTRSAYEQYF
J gene: TRBJ1-1; V gene: TRBV7-9; CDR3 protein: CASSSQRPNTEAFF
J gene: TRBJ2-1; V gene: TRBV5-5; CDR3 protein: CASSLWDPLYNEQFF
J gene: TRBJ2-3; V gene: TRBV7-9; CDR3 protein: CASSDPSGRTDTQYF
J gene: TRBJ2-7; V gene: TRBV7-9; CDR3 protein: CASSRVIGTNDPYEQYF
J gene: TRBJ2-1; V gene: TRBV20-1; CDR3 protein: CSARVAGSASYNEQFF
J gene: TRBJ2-1; V gene: TRBV7-9; CDR3 protein: CASSPIGAGGDNEQFF
J gene: TRBJ2-3; V gene: TRBV29-1; CDR3 protein: CSVEERTKGTDTQYF
J gene: TRBJ2-1; V gene: TRBV28; CDR3 protein: CASSLHLAEYNEQFF
J gene: TRBJ2-7; V gene: TRBV6-5; CDR3 protein: CASSYSGTRGGGEQYF
J gene: TRBJ2-5; V gene: TRBV12-5; CDR3 protein: CASGPGLGGTQYF
J gene: TRBJ2-3; V gene: TRBV9; CDR3 protein: CASSDMLDTDTQYF
J gene: TRBJ2-5; V gene: TRBV20-1; CDR3 protein: CSARPGGPETQYF
J gene: TRBJ2-1; V gene: TRBV20-1; CDR3 protein: CSASPTGGNSYNEQFF
J gene: TRBJ1-5; V gene: TRBV5-6; CDR3 protein: CASSLWDRGNQPQHF
J gene: TRBJ2-1; V gene: TRBV19; CDR3 protein: CASSRTSGPPYNEQFF
J gene: TRBJ1-2; V gene: TRBV24-1; CDR3 protein: CATSDRTEPYGYTF
J gene: TRBJ2-3; V gene: TRBV19; CDR3 protein: CASSAQRGTDTQYF
J gene: TRBJ2-7; V gene: TRBV11-2; CDR3 protein: CASSFLTSGSYEQYF
J gene: TRBJ2-1; V gene: TRBV7-2; CDR3 protein: CASSTSTGVSYNEQFF
J gene: TRBJ1-6; V gene: TRBV2; CDR3 protein: CASSDRQGASPLHF
J gene: TRBJ1-2; V gene: TRBV11-2; CDR3 protein: CASSYRVNYGYTF
J gene: TRBJ2-5; V gene: TRBV28; CDR3 protein: CASSSVVRGRETQYF
J gene: TRBJ1-5; V gene: TRBV28; CDR3 protein: CASSFVRGRGNQPQHF
J gene: TRBJ2-7; V gene: TRBV13; CDR3 protein: CASSLGGGLAGVEQYF
J gene: TRBJ2-3; V gene: TRBV12-3/TRBV12-4; CDR3 protein: CASSLMAGGTDTQYF
J gene: TRBJ2-7; V gene: TRBV3-1; CDR3 protein: CASSQGARGEQYF
J gene: TRBJ2-7; V gene: TRBV10-3; CDR3 protein: CASTAGTGRWYEQYF